These T cell receptor beta chains were read from a single sample in a study of response to subunit inactivated influenza vaccine. TCRdb redid the calling of the RT-PCR reads with MiXCR, one entry per CDR3 protein. The table shows a few hundred thousand distinct CDR3 sequences, with about 14% occurring only once. Sample: PBMCs from blood, taken roughly 13 days after vaccination. The receptors come from a man over 45 who received an inactivated influenza vaccine. Both conserved end residues are part of each CDR3. A D gene is named only where the DNA matches it firmly. Some rows mark clone size as missing; the rest say once, few, many or name a class of expanded clone.

clone_size: few; d_call: NA; j_call: TRBJ2-5; cdr3_length: 16; v_call: TRBV20-1; cdr3_aa: CSARDSWGLAVETQYF; cdr3_nt: TGCAGTGCTAGAGATTCGTGGGGCTTAGCGGTAGAGACCCAGTACTTC
clone_size: few; d_call: TRBD1; j_call: TRBJ2-3; cdr3_length: 14; v_call: TRBV19; cdr3_aa: CASSTGQGRDTQYF; cdr3_nt: TGTGCCAGTAGTACGGGACAGGGTCGGGATACGCAGTATTTT
clone_size: few; d_call: TRBD1; j_call: TRBJ1-2; cdr3_length: 13; v_call: TRBV29-1; cdr3_aa: CSVDRDSLVGYTF; cdr3_nt: TGCAGCGTTGATCGGGACAGTCTGGTGGGCTACACCTTC
clone_size: many; d_call: TRBD2; j_call: TRBJ2-2; cdr3_length: 17; v_call: TRBV28; cdr3_aa: CASSSLAGVANTGELFF; cdr3_nt: TGTGCCAGCAGCTCACTAGCGGGGGTAGCGAACACCGGGGAGCTGTTTTTT
clone_size: NA; d_call: NA; j_call: TRBJ1-3; cdr3_length: 15; v_call: TRBV10-3; cdr3_aa: CAISETASSGNTIYF; cdr3_nt: TGTGCCATCAGTGAAACAGCGAGTTCTGGAAACACCATATATTTT
clone_size: NA; d_call: NA; j_call: TRBJ2-7; cdr3_length: 16; v_call: TRBV21-1; cdr3_aa: CASTQSPKSSSYEQYF; cdr3_nt: TGTGCCAGCACCCAGTCCCCCAAGTCCTCTTCCTACGAGCAGTACTTC
clone_size: NA; d_call: NA; j_call: TRBJ1-2; cdr3_length: 13; v_call: TRBV6-1; cdr3_aa: CASSVRGPYGYTF; cdr3_nt: TGTGCCAGCAGTGTCCGGGGCCCCTATGGCTACACCTTC
clone_size: NA; d_call: NA; j_call: TRBJ2-5; cdr3_length: 14; v_call: TRBV6-2/TRBV6-3; cdr3_aa: CASTPQGTQETQYF; cdr3_nt: TGTGCCAGCACCCCTCAGGGTACCCAAGAGACCCAGTACTTC
clone_size: NA; d_call: NA; j_call: TRBJ2-3; cdr3_length: 14; v_call: TRBV28; cdr3_aa: CASSPRHGGDTQYF; cdr3_nt: TGTGCCAGCAGCCCCCGGCATGGGGGGGATACGCAGTATTTT
clone_size: few; d_call: NA; j_call: TRBJ2-1; cdr3_length: 18; v_call: TRBV25-1; cdr3_aa: CASSEPAGQGDSYNEQFF; cdr3_nt: TGTGCCAGCAGTGAACCGGCGGGGCAGGGAGATTCCTACAATGAGCAGTTCTTC
clone_size: NA; d_call: NA; j_call: TRBJ2-7; cdr3_length: 17; v_call: TRBV2; cdr3_aa: CASKTIPRTVSSYEQYF; cdr3_nt: TGTGCCAGCAAGACAATCCCCCGGACGGTAAGCTCCTACGAGCAGTACTTC
clone_size: few; d_call: NA; j_call: TRBJ1-5; cdr3_length: 13; v_call: TRBV12-3/TRBV12-4; cdr3_aa: CASSLIANQPQHF; cdr3_nt: TGTGCCAGCAGTTTGATTGCGAATCAGCCCCAGCATTTT
clone_size: many; d_call: NA; j_call: TRBJ2-7; cdr3_length: 13; v_call: TRBV30; cdr3_aa: CAWSVTWRGEQYF; cdr3_nt: TGTGCCTGGAGTGTAACCTGGAGGGGCGAGCAGTACTTC
clone_size: NA; d_call: TRBD1; j_call: TRBJ1-2; cdr3_length: 13; v_call: TRBV5-1; cdr3_aa: CASSLGGEFGYTF; cdr3_nt: TGCGCCAGCAGTTTAGGGGGCGAGTTTGGCTACACCTTC
clone_size: many; d_call: TRBD2; j_call: TRBJ2-1; cdr3_length: 14; v_call: TRBV2; cdr3_aa: CASRPIAGGLEQFF; cdr3_nt: TGTGCCAGCAGGCCGATCGCGGGGGGTCTAGAGCAGTTCTTC